These T cell receptor beta chains were read from a single sample in a study of control samples from healthy donors and cancer patients. The data were produced by immunoSEQ multiplex PCR, yet TCRdb's version contains in-frame clones alone and is incomplete. The sample records approximately 20,000 clones, 80% to 85% being singletons. Source material: PBMCs. All receptors come from a man in his 60s with colorectal cancer. The CDR3 runs from the conserved cysteine through the conserved F or W. Each record gives: V gene, J gene, clone size, D gene, CDR3 DNA, CDR3 protein. A D gene is named only where the DNA matches it firmly. Clone size, where shown, is once, few, many, or a class for clones that have expanded.

TRBV11-3	TRBJ1-1	NA	TRBD1	TGTGCCAGCAGGAAGACAGGGTCCGACACTGAAGCTTTCTTT	CASRKTGSDTEAFF
TRBV7-9	TRBJ1-4	NA	NA	TGTGCCAGCAGCTTAGCCAGGGCCACAACTAATGAAAAACTGTTTTTT	CASSLARATTNEKLFF
TRBV5-6	TRBJ2-1	NA	TRBD1	TGTGCCAGCAGCTTCACAGGGGGCTACAATGAGCAGTTCTTC	CASSFTGGYNEQFF
TRBV2	TRBJ2-1	NA	NA	TGTGCCAGCAGTGACGTGCACTACAATGAGCAGTTCTTC	CASSDVHYNEQFF
TRBV4-3	TRBJ2-1	once	NA	TGCGCCAGCAGCCAAGATGACAGACTATATGAGCAGTTCTTC	CASSQDDRLYEQFF
TRBV18	TRBJ2-1	NA	TRBD2	TGTGCCAGCTCCCTCGGACTAGCGGGTACAAAGCAGTTCTTC	CASSLGLAGTKQFF
TRBV11-2	TRBJ1-6	NA	NA	TGTGCCAGCAGCCCAGAGACAGGAGGCTCCTATAATTCACCCCTCCACTTT	CASSPETGGSYNSPLHF
TRBV11-3	TRBJ2-7	NA	TRBD1	TGTGCCAGCAGCTTGACCACCGGGACAGGGAACGAGCAGTACTTC	CASSLTTGTGNEQYF
TRBV7-9	TRBJ1-2	few	NA	TGTGCCAGCAGCATCCCGGGACGGGATTATGGCTACACCTTC	CASSIPGRDYGYTF
TRBV15	TRBJ2-7	NA	TRBD1	TGTGCCACCAGCAGCCCACAGGGGGCTTTGGACGAGCAGTACTTC	CATSSPQGALDEQYF
TRBV21-1	TRBJ1-5	NA	NA	TGTGCCAGCAGAAGGGGAGGGCAGCCCCAGCATTTT	CASRRGGQPQHF
TRBV30	TRBJ1-3	few	NA	TGTGCCTGGAGTGTACCTCGGGTCCAGAGCTCTGGAAACACCATATATTTT	CAWSVPRVQSSGNTIYF
TRBV29-1	TRBJ1-1	NA	NA	TGCAGCGTTGCGACTAACACTGAAGCTTTCTTT	CSVATNTEAFF
TRBV2	TRBJ2-4	NA	NA	TGTGCCAGCAGTAGAAACGGGGGAGCCCTAGCCAAAAACATTCAGTACTTC	CASSRNGGALAKNIQYF
TRBV29-1	TRBJ1-3	NA	NA	TGCAGCGTTGCCAGCGCGACTGGAAACACCATATATTTT	CSVASATGNTIYF
TRBV4-1	TRBJ2-2	few	TRBD2	TGCGCCAGCAGCCCGACCGGGGGGATTCGGGAGCTGTTTTTT	CASSPTGGIRELFF
TRBV5-1	TRBJ1-2	NA	TRBD1	TGCGCCAGCAGCTCCGGGACAGCCTCACCCTATGGCTACACCTTC	CASSSGTASPYGYTF
TRBV12-3/TRBV12-4	TRBJ1-4	NA	NA	TGTGCCAGCCAGACGGGGGGCAGTGAAAAACTGTTTTTT	CASQTGGSEKLFF
TRBV5-1	TRBJ1-1	NA	NA	TGCGCCAGCAGCTTGGACCACTCGGGGGACACTGAAGCTTTCTTT	CASSLDHSGDTEAFF
TRBV5-6	TRBJ2-3	NA	TRBD2	TGTGCCAGCAGCTTGAGGACTAGCGGGGCGGATACGCAGTATTTT	CASSLRTSGADTQYF
TRBV29-1	TRBJ2-1	NA	NA	TGCAGCGTTGGGCGCGACAATGAGCAGTTCTTC	CSVGRDNEQFF
TRBV5-8	TRBJ2-7	NA	TRBD1	TGTGCCAGCAGCTTGCGGGGACAGTCCTACGAGCAGTACTTC	CASSLRGQSYEQYF
TRBV2	TRBJ2-3	NA	NA	TGTGCCAGCAGCAGCCGGGACCCACAACCAGATACGCAGTATTTT	CASSSRDPQPDTQYF
TRBV9	TRBJ2-2	NA	NA	TGTGCCAGCAGCCCCGAGGGGGGCTCGAACACCGGGGAGCTGTTTTTT	CASSPEGGSNTGELFF
TRBV7-9	TRBJ1-1	once	NA	TGTGCCAGCAGCTTAACGACTGAAGCTTTCTTT	CASSLTTEAFF
TRBV11-2	TRBJ1-1	NA	NA	TGTGCCAGCATCCCTGACCTGGGGTGGACTGAAGCTTTCTTT	CASIPDLGWTEAFF
TRBV30	TRBJ2-2	NA	NA	TGTGCCTGGAGTGCTTTCTCAGACGGGGAGCTGTTTTTT	CAWSAFSDGELFF
TRBV7-9	TRBJ2-7	NA	NA	TGTGCCAGCAGCTTAACATTCCTTTCCTCCTACGAGCAGTACTTC	CASSLTFLSSYEQYF
TRBV5-1	TRBJ1-2	NA	NA	TGCGCCAGCAGTCGAGGGGGGAACTATGGCTACACCTTC	CASSRGGNYGYTF
TRBV19	TRBJ1-1	NA	NA	TGTGCCAGTGACAGTCGCACTGAAGCTTTCTTT	CASDSRTEAFF
TRBV6-4	TRBJ1-2	NA	TRBD1	TGTGCCAGCAGCGCAGGGGGACCCGAGGATGGCTACACCTTC	CASSAGGPEDGYTF
TRBV6-1	TRBJ1-2	NA	NA	TGTGCCAGCAGTGAAGGTGGAGTATATGGCTACACCTTC	CASSEGGVYGYTF
TRBV9	TRBJ2-1	NA	NA	TGTGCCAGCAGCGTACAACCCGGGGGCTCGGCATTCGCCCACAATGAGCAGTTCTTC	CASSVQPGGSAFAHNEQFF
TRBV2	TRBJ2-7	few	NA	TGTGCCAGCAGTGAAGCCATCATTGGGTACGAGCAGTACTTC	CASSEAIIGYEQYF